This T cell receptor (beta chain) was captured by sequencing in a study of blood T cell repertoires in COVID-19. The CDR3 spans 18 residues. With 2 bases clipped from V and 1 base from J, the junction kept 8 bases outside the gene matches. The germline V gene encodes CDR1 ENHRY and CDR2 SYGVKD. The assay was immunoSEQ multiplex PCR, and TCRdb's table has in-frame clones only and misses some. This sample has approximately 170,000 clones, with just under 90% found just once. The sequenced sample consisted of peripheral blood. The V and J genes are TRBV10-3 and TRBJ2-2, with 9 bases identical to TRBD1. The TCR was taken from a young man with active or convalescent COVID-19. CDR3 bases: TGTGCCATCAGTGAGGCGCTGGACAGGGGATTGAACACCGGGGAGCTGTTTTTT. This codes for CAISEALDRGLNTGELFF.